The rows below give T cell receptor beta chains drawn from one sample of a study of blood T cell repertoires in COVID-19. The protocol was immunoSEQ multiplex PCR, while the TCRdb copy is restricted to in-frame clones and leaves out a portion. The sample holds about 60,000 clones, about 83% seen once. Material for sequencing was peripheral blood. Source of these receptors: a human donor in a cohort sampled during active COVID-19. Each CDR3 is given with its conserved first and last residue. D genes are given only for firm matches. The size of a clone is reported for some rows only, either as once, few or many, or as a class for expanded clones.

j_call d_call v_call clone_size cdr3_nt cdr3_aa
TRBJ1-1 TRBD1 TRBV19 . TGTGCCAGCTTTCCGGGACAGGGGAACACTGAAGCTTTCTTT CASFPGQGNTEAFF
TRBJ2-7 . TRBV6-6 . TGTGCCAGCAGTCTAGCCCGGGCAACAGGGAACGTCTACGAGCAGTACTTC CASSLARATGNVYEQYF
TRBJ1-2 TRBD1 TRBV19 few TGTGCCAGTAGTGCCCCAGGGACAGGGGTCGACTATGGCTACACCTTC CASSAPGTGVDYGYTF
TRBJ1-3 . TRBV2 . TGTGCCAGCAGTGCAACCTCAGGGGGAAACACCATATATTTT CASSATSGGNTIYF
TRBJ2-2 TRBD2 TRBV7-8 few TGTGCCAGCAGCTTAAGCGGGACGGGGATTTCCGGGGAGCTGTTTTTT CASSLSGTGISGELFF
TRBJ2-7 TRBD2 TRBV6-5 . TGTGCCAGCACCCGGTCGATGGGAGGGCCCTACGAGCAGTACTTC CASTRSMGGPYEQYF
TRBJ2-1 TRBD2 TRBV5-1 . TGCGCCAGCAGCACCTTAGCGGGAGGGATTCACAATGAGCAGTTCTTC CASSTLAGGIHNEQFF
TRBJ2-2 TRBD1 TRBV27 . TGTGCCAGCAGTCTATGGGTCGGGACAGGGTTCTCATCCACGAACACCGGGGAGCTGTTTTTT CASSLWVGTGFSSTNTGELFF
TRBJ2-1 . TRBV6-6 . TGTGCCAGCATCCGCGCGGGGCCTCACAATGAGCAGTTCTTC CASIRAGPHNEQFF
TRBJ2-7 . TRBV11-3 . TGTGCCAGCAGCTGGCTGGACAGTTACGAGCAGTACTTC CASSWLDSYEQYF
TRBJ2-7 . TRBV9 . TGTGCCAGCAGCGTAACCGGGTTCGAAGGCGAGCAGTACTTC CASSVTGFEGEQYF
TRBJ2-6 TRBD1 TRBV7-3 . TGTGCCAGCAGCTTAGTGCCGGCAGGGGGTTTCTCTGGGGCCAACGTCCTGACTTTC CASSLVPAGGFSGANVLTF
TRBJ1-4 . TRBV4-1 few TGCGCCAGCAGCCGTTTAGGACTGGCACGAGGTAATGAAAAACTGTTTTTT CASSRLGLARGNEKLFF
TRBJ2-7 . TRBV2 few TGTGCCAGCCGAGCGGAGACCTACGAGCAGTACTTC CASRAETYEQYF
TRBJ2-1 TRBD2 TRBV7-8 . TGTGCCAGCAGCTTTCAGGCGGGAGGGTACAATGAGCAGTTCTTC CASSFQAGGYNEQFF
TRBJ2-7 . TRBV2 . TGTGCCAGCAGTGGTCGAGCAGGGGAAGTCCCCTACGAGCAGTACTTC CASSGRAGEVPYEQYF
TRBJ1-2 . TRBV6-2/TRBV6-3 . TGTGCCAGCAGTCCGCCGGGACTCCATTCTTATGGCTACACCTTC CASSPPGLHSYGYTF
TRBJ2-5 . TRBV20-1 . TGCAGTGCTAGTCGGAATCAGGCGGAGACCCAGTACTTC CSASRNQAETQYF
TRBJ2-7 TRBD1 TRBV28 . TGTGCCAGCAGTTTGTGGGGGACAGGGTCTTCCGAGCAGTACTTC CASSLWGTGSSEQYF
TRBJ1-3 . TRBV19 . TGTGCCAGTAGACTTCGGGATTTTAGCTCTGGAAACACCATATATTTT CASRLRDFSSGNTIYF
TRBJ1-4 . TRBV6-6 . TGTGCCAGCAGTTCGGGTAATGAAAAACTGTTTTTT CASSSGNEKLFF
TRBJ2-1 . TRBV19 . TGTGCCAGTAGTATGTCACGCGGGGATGAGCAGTTCTTC CASSMSRGDEQFF
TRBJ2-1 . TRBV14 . TGTGCCAGCAGTCAACAGGGCAGGGGCTTTAATGAGCAGTTCTTC CASSQQGRGFNEQFF
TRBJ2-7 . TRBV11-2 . TGTGCCAGCAGCCCCCCGAGCTCCTACGAGCAGTACTTC CASSPPSSYEQYF
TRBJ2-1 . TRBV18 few TGTGCCAGCTCACCACCGATTAGCGGCCTTTACAATGAGCAGTTCTTC CASSPPISGLYNEQFF
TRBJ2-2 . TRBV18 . TGTGCCAGCTCACCACCGGGGCAGGGGAACACCGGGGAGCTGTTTTTT CASSPPGQGNTGELFF
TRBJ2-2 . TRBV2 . TGTGCCAGCGGCGACGGGATCACCGGGGAGCTGTTTTTT CASGDGITGELFF
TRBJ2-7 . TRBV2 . TGTGCCAGCATACAGGCGATCTCCTACGAGCAGTACTTC CASIQAISYEQYF
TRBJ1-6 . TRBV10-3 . TGTGCCATCAGGCAGGGATATAATTCACCCCTCCACTTT CAIRQGYNSPLHF
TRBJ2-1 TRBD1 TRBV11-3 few TGTGCCAGCAGCGCAAGACGCGGGACAGGGGGCCATGAGCAGTTCTTC CASSARRGTGGHEQFF
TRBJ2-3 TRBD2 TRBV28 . TGTGCCAGCAGTTTACCACAATTGTTAGGACTAGGTCCGGATGCAGATACGCAGTATTTT CASSLPQLLGLGPDADTQYF
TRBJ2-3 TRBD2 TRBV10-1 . TGCGCCAGCTCTGACGCGGGAGGGACAGATACGCAGTATTTT CASSDAGGTDTQYF
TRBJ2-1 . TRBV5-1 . TGCGCCAGCACGGGACTCGGCTCCTACAATGAGCAGTTCTTC CASTGLGSYNEQFF
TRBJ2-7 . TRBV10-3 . TGTGCCATCTCCTCGGGCGCCAGGGTTCCCGAGCAGTACTTC CAISSGARVPEQYF
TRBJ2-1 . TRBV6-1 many TGTGCCAGCAGTGAATTGGGCAGAATCCATGAGCAGTTCTTC CASSELGRIHEQFF
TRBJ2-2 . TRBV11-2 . TGTGCCAGCAGCTTACCCGTTACCGGGGAGCTGTTTTTT CASSLPVTGELFF
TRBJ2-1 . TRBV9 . TGTGCCAGCAGCGTAGGCCCGGGAGCTGAGCAGTTCTTC CASSVGPGAEQFF